This TCR beta chain derives from a study of human T cells and chemical hapten exposure. Study conclusions and caveats: Positive correlation was observed between PT1 expanded TCR counts and patch test score.

About this clonotype itself: Its antigen is not identified.

Germline CDR1 reads SGHTS; CDR2 reads YDEGEE. This CDR3 region has 14 residues. The V segment lost 4 bases and the J segment 4 bases; nucleotides outside the gene matches: 5. In the original workflow: Ranging from roughly 20,000 to 750,000, TCR counts per sample had a median value of around 94,000. MiXCR was run by TCRdb on the RACE reads, yielding one entry per CDR3 protein. For this entry, the V and J calls and clone size follow TCRdb and not the study's own pipeline. The data show some 90,000 distinct CDR3 sequences, with 7.5% to 9.5% seen just once and around 2.6% held by the top ten. Indicated time point: pre-sensitization, week 0. Regarding treatment: therapeutic diphenylcyclopropenone sensitization with weekly scalp DPC.

The sequence came from a middle-aged man with alopecia areata. Some clones in this sample may be carry-over from other donors' samples. The V and J genes are TRBV5-8 and TRBJ1-3, with 7 bases lining up with TRBD1. The specimen was whole blood, collected in connection with sensitization to the hapten diphenylcyclopropenone (DPC). In DNA, the CDR3 is TGTGCCAGCAGCACCACAGGGGCCGGAAACACCATATATTTT. Its translation: CASSTTGAGNTIYF.